This TCR beta chain was sequenced in a study of patients and donors after allogeneic stem cell transplantation. TCRdb called the RT-PCR reads again in MiXCR, with one record for every CDR3 protein. The sample shows about 960,000 distinct CDR3 sequences, over 15% of them seen only once. The CDR3 has 14 amino acids. V dropped 1 base and J dropped 4 bases, with 8 bases sitting between them. Per germline, CDR1 MNHEY and CDR2 SVGEGT. This clonotype appeared a few times. The chain recombines TRBV6-2 or TRBV6-3 with TRBJ1-3; D remains ambiguous. This clonotype was obtained from a human donor who was either an allogeneic HSCT recipient or a stem cell or donor lymphocyte infusion donor (not recorded which). It is not recorded whose cells these are; they may come from a transplant donor. Specimen: blood, either unsorted or a sorted T cell fraction (not recorded which). CDR3 nucleotides: TGTGCCAGCAGTTACTTGGCACCCGGAAACACCATATATTTT. Protein product: CASSYLAPGNTIYF.